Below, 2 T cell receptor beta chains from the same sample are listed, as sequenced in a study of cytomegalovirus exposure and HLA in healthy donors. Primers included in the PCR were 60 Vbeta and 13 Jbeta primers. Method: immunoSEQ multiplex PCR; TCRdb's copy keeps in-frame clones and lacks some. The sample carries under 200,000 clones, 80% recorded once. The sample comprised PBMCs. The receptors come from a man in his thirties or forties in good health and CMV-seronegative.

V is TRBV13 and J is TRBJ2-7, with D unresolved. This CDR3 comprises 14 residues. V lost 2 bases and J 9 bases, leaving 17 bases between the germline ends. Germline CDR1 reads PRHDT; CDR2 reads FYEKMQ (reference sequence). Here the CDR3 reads CASSLTASPRGQYF. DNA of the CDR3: TGTGCCAGCAGCTTAACTGCGTCCCCCAGAGGGCAGTACTTC.

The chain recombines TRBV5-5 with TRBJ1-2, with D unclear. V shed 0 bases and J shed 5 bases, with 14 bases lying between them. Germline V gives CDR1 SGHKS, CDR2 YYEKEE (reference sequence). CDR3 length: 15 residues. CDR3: CASSLGAGRGYGYTF. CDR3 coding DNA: TGTGCCAGCAGCTTGGGTGCGGGCCGAGGGTATGGCTACACCTTC.